These T cell receptor beta chains were read from a single sample in a study of PD-L1 blockade in urothelial cancer. Using immunoSEQ multiplex PCR, the repertoire was profiled, and TCRdb retains in-frame clones only, with some absent. Seen here are about 51,000 clones, about 86% observed once, and the top ten hold 16%. The sequenced sample was PBMCs, obtained around atezolizumab (anti-PD-L1) treatment. Receptors originate from a man aged 55 to 69 with urothelial cancer. Each CDR3 is given with its conserved first and last residue. The D gene is left open where the match is weak. Rows may omit the clone size; those that give it use once, few, many or a size class.

v_call: TRBV19
clone_size: NA
d_call: TRBD2
j_call: TRBJ2-1
cdr3_nt: TGTGCCAGTAGTATAGTCACGGGAGGATTCCTTGGGGGAGGCGGCTCCTACAATGAGCAGTTCTTC
cdr3_aa: CASSIVTGGFLGGGGSYNEQFF

v_call: TRBV5-8
clone_size: NA
d_call: TRBD2
j_call: TRBJ2-5
cdr3_nt: TGTGCCAGCAGCCCGGGGGACACTAGCGGGACGGAGACCCAGTACTTC
cdr3_aa: CASSPGDTSGTETQYF

v_call: TRBV4-3
clone_size: NA
d_call: NA
j_call: TRBJ2-2
cdr3_nt: TGCGCCAGCAGCCAAGGGACACCCACCGGGGAGCTGTTTTTT
cdr3_aa: CASSQGTPTGELFF

v_call: TRBV4-2
clone_size: NA
d_call: TRBD1
j_call: TRBJ2-7
cdr3_nt: TGTGCCAGCAGCCAATTTAAGACAGGGAGTTACGAGCAGTACTTC
cdr3_aa: CASSQFKTGSYEQYF

v_call: TRBV5-4
clone_size: NA
d_call: TRBD2
j_call: TRBJ2-7
cdr3_nt: TGTGCCAGCAGCGAGGACCTACTAGCGGACTACGAGCAGTACTTC
cdr3_aa: CASSEDLLADYEQYF

v_call: TRBV7-9
clone_size: NA
d_call: TRBD2
j_call: TRBJ2-2
cdr3_nt: TGTGCCAGCATCCAAAATATAGCGGGCGCGAACACCGGGGAGCTGTTTTTT
cdr3_aa: CASIQNIAGANTGELFF

v_call: TRBV5-1
clone_size: NA
d_call: TRBD2
j_call: TRBJ2-1
cdr3_nt: TGCGCCAGCAGCTCCGCTAGCGGGACCAATGAGCAGTTCTTC
cdr3_aa: CASSSASGTNEQFF

v_call: TRBV6-5
clone_size: once
d_call: NA
j_call: TRBJ2-5
cdr3_nt: TGTGCCAGCGGGCTAATGCAAGAGACCCAGTACTTC
cdr3_aa: CASGLMQETQYF

v_call: TRBV28
clone_size: NA
d_call: TRBD2
j_call: TRBJ2-1
cdr3_nt: TGTGCCAGCAGTCCGACTCCGGGACTAGCGCCGTACAATGAGCAGTTCTTC
cdr3_aa: CASSPTPGLAPYNEQFF

v_call: TRBV5-1
clone_size: NA
d_call: NA
j_call: TRBJ1-1
cdr3_nt: TGCGCCAGCAGCTTGGTACTTGAGAACACTGAAGCTTTCTTT
cdr3_aa: CASSLVLENTEAFF

v_call: TRBV7-9
clone_size: NA
d_call: NA
j_call: TRBJ1-4
cdr3_nt: TGTGCCAGCAGCTTCCGGCGACAGCATGAAAAACTGTTTTTT
cdr3_aa: CASSFRRQHEKLFF

v_call: TRBV19
clone_size: NA
d_call: NA
j_call: TRBJ2-1
cdr3_nt: TGTGCCAGTATCCCGCGGAGGGGCTCCTACAATGAGCAGTTCTTC
cdr3_aa: CASIPRRGSYNEQFF

v_call: TRBV7-9
clone_size: NA
d_call: TRBD1
j_call: TRBJ1-4
cdr3_nt: TGTGCCAGCAGCTTAGGTACGGACAGGGCGAATGAAAAACTGTTTTTT
cdr3_aa: CASSLGTDRANEKLFF

v_call: TRBV5-4
clone_size: NA
d_call: NA
j_call: TRBJ2-3
cdr3_nt: TGTGCCAGCAGCCCTGAAACGACGCGGGCGCCGAAAAATACGCAGTATTTT
cdr3_aa: CASSPETTRAPKNTQYF

v_call: TRBV10-3
clone_size: NA
d_call: TRBD2
j_call: TRBJ2-1
cdr3_nt: TGTGCCATCAGTGAGTCTGGGACTAGCGGGAGGGGCTACAATGAGCAGTTCTTC
cdr3_aa: CAISESGTSGRGYNEQFF

v_call: TRBV29-1
clone_size: NA
d_call: NA
j_call: TRBJ2-5
cdr3_nt: TGCAGCACACCCGGAGGGGGGGGAGAGACCCAGTACTTC
cdr3_aa: CSTPGGGGETQYF

v_call: TRBV6-5
clone_size: NA
d_call: NA
j_call: TRBJ2-7
cdr3_nt: TGTGCCAGCAGTTATCACAGGAACTACGAGCAGTACTTC
cdr3_aa: CASSYHRNYEQYF

v_call: TRBV6-5
clone_size: NA
d_call: NA
j_call: TRBJ1-6
cdr3_nt: TGTGCCAGCAGTCCCCACAGGGAGGGGGATTCACCCCTCCACTTT
cdr3_aa: CASSPHREGDSPLHF

v_call: TRBV5-1
clone_size: NA
d_call: NA
j_call: TRBJ2-7
cdr3_nt: TGCGCCAGCAGCTCCCTAGCGAGCACCTCCTACGAGCAGTACTTC
cdr3_aa: CASSSLASTSYEQYF

v_call: TRBV29-1
clone_size: NA
d_call: TRBD2
j_call: TRBJ2-3
cdr3_nt: TGCAGCGTTGAAGATGGGAGGGGACCTAGCACAGATACGCAGTATTTT
cdr3_aa: CSVEDGRGPSTDTQYF

v_call: TRBV5-4
clone_size: few
d_call: NA
j_call: TRBJ1-1
cdr3_nt: TGTGCCAGCGCCGGAGGGAACACTGAAGCTTTCTTT
cdr3_aa: CASAGGNTEAFF

v_call: TRBV29-1
clone_size: NA
d_call: NA
j_call: TRBJ1-1
cdr3_nt: TGCAGCGTTTTAAGACGGGGGAACACTGAAGCTTTCTTT
cdr3_aa: CSVLRRGNTEAFF

v_call: TRBV30
clone_size: NA
d_call: TRBD1
j_call: TRBJ1-6
cdr3_nt: TGTGCCTTGGACAGGGCCACCGGGTCACCCCTCCACTTT
cdr3_aa: CALDRATGSPLHF

v_call: TRBV2
clone_size: NA
d_call: TRBD1
j_call: TRBJ2-2
cdr3_nt: TGTGCCAGCAGTGGACAGGGGACCACCGGGGAGCTGTTTTTT
cdr3_aa: CASSGQGTTGELFF

v_call: TRBV5-1
clone_size: NA
d_call: TRBD2
j_call: TRBJ2-2
cdr3_nt: TGCGCCAGCAGCCGAGGGGTAGCGGGAGGGCCCTCCGGGGAGCTGTTTTTT
cdr3_aa: CASSRGVAGGPSGELFF

v_call: TRBV14
clone_size: NA
d_call: NA
j_call: TRBJ1-2
cdr3_nt: TGTGCCAGCAGCAACTGGGCTCCCCGAATATTTGGCTACACCTTC
cdr3_aa: CASSNWAPRIFGYTF

v_call: TRBV12-5
clone_size: NA
d_call: NA
j_call: TRBJ2-7
cdr3_nt: TGTGCTAGTGGTTTGCGGGTCTGGGACACCTACGAGCAGTACTTC
cdr3_aa: CASGLRVWDTYEQYF

v_call: TRBV5-6
clone_size: few
d_call: TRBD1
j_call: TRBJ1-1
cdr3_nt: TGTGCCAGCAGCTGGGGGACAGGGGGGGATGCTTTCTTT
cdr3_aa: CASSWGTGGDAFF

v_call: TRBV7-8
clone_size: NA
d_call: NA
j_call: TRBJ2-7
cdr3_nt: TGTGCCAGCTTCACAGGGGTCCAGCGGGAGAGCTACGAGCAGTACTTC
cdr3_aa: CASFTGVQRESYEQYF

v_call: TRBV5-1
clone_size: NA
d_call: TRBD2
j_call: TRBJ2-2
cdr3_nt: TGCGCCAGCAGCGTGCTAGCGGGGGCCGACGGGGAGCTGTTTTTT
cdr3_aa: CASSVLAGADGELFF

v_call: TRBV21-1
clone_size: few
d_call: NA
j_call: TRBJ1-5
cdr3_nt: TGTGCCAGCAGCAAAGGTCACGGGGGACGCCGCGGATACAATCAGCCCCAGCATTTT
cdr3_aa: CASSKGHGGRRGYNQPQHF

v_call: TRBV28
clone_size: NA
d_call: NA
j_call: TRBJ1-3
cdr3_nt: TGTGCCAGCAGGGAAACAGGGTCGGGAAACACCATATATTTT
cdr3_aa: CASRETGSGNTIYF

v_call: TRBV7-9
clone_size: NA
d_call: TRBD1
j_call: TRBJ1-6
cdr3_nt: TGTGCCAGCAGCTCGGTCTTTCAGGGGGAAACCTATAATTCACCCCTCCACTTT
cdr3_aa: CASSSVFQGETYNSPLHF

v_call: TRBV7-2
clone_size: NA
d_call: NA
j_call: TRBJ1-6
cdr3_nt: TGTGCCAGCAGCTCGCTGAGGGAGGTAGGATCACCCCTCCACTTT
cdr3_aa: CASSSLREVGSPLHF

v_call: TRBV10-2
clone_size: once
d_call: TRBD1
j_call: TRBJ2-7
cdr3_nt: TGCGCCAGCACGGAAGGACAGGGGGCCTCCTACGAGCAGTACTTC
cdr3_aa: CASTEGQGASYEQYF

v_call: TRBV28
clone_size: NA
d_call: TRBD2
j_call: TRBJ2-7
cdr3_nt: TGTGCCAGCAGCAGACTAGCGGTCTACGAGCAGTACTTC
cdr3_aa: CASSRLAVYEQYF

v_call: TRBV29-1
clone_size: NA
d_call: NA
j_call: TRBJ2-7
cdr3_nt: TGCAGCGCTGCGGGACCGAAGGCGGGTACCTACGAGCAGTACTTC
cdr3_aa: CSAAGPKAGTYEQYF

v_call: TRBV27
clone_size: NA
d_call: NA
j_call: TRBJ2-1
cdr3_nt: TGTGCCAGCAGTTTCAGTTCAGGCTTTGAGCAGTTCTTC
cdr3_aa: CASSFSSGFEQFF

v_call: TRBV28
clone_size: NA
d_call: TRBD2
j_call: TRBJ2-1
cdr3_nt: TGTGCCAGCAGTCCCGGGACTAGCGGGAGGAATGAGCAGTTCTTC
cdr3_aa: CASSPGTSGRNEQFF

v_call: TRBV30
clone_size: NA
d_call: TRBD1
j_call: TRBJ1-2
cdr3_nt: TGTGCCTGGAGTCCTCGGACAGGGAGCGGCTACACCTTC
cdr3_aa: CAWSPRTGSGYTF

v_call: TRBV5-1
clone_size: NA
d_call: TRBD1
j_call: TRBJ1-1
cdr3_nt: TGCGCCAGCAGCTTGGGATCGACAGGGGTTACTGAAGCTTTCTTT
cdr3_aa: CASSLGSTGVTEAFF

v_call: TRBV7-2
clone_size: NA
d_call: TRBD1
j_call: TRBJ1-3
cdr3_nt: TGTGCCAGCAGCTCTGGACAGGGGGCGACTTTCTCTGGAAACACCATATATTTT
cdr3_aa: CASSSGQGATFSGNTIYF

v_call: TRBV7-2
clone_size: NA
d_call: NA
j_call: TRBJ1-2
cdr3_nt: TGTGCCAGCAGCTTAGTGTGGTCAGCGTATGGCTACACCTTC
cdr3_aa: CASSLVWSAYGYTF

v_call: TRBV7-7
clone_size: NA
d_call: TRBD1
j_call: TRBJ2-5
cdr3_nt: TGTGCTAGCAGCTCTGGGACAGCAAAAGAGACCCAGTACTTC
cdr3_aa: CASSSGTAKETQYF

v_call: TRBV7-9
clone_size: NA
d_call: NA
j_call: TRBJ1-4
cdr3_nt: TGTGCCAGCGAGGGCAGAGATAATGAAAAACTGTTTTTT
cdr3_aa: CASEGRDNEKLFF

v_call: TRBV5-1
clone_size: NA
d_call: NA
j_call: TRBJ2-2
cdr3_nt: TGCGCCAGCAGCTTGGAGCCGATCCCGAACACCGGGGAGCTGTTTTTT
cdr3_aa: CASSLEPIPNTGELFF